The rows below give T cell receptor beta chains drawn from one sample of a study of blood T cell repertoires in COVID-19. The repertoire was sequenced with immunoSEQ multiplex PCR; TCRdb's copy has only in-frame clones and lacks some. This table holds roughly 29,000 clones, 70% to 90% found once. The sequenced sample was peripheral blood. These receptors were taken from a human donor in a cohort sampled during active COVID-19. The CDR3 runs from the conserved cysteine through the conserved F or W. D genes are given only for firm matches. Size is stated for part of the rows, as once, few or many counts, or as a class when the clone is expanded.

j_gene	abundance	len	v_gene	d_gene	CDR3aa	CDR3nt
TRBJ1-1	-	13	TRBV10-2	-	CASSKNQGTEAFF	TGCGCCAGCAGTAAAAACCAGGGCACTGAAGCTTTCTTT
TRBJ2-7	-	15	TRBV7-2	TRBD2	CASSRPGLGIYEQYF	TGTGCCAGCAGTCGGCCGGGACTAGGAATCTACGAGCAGTACTTC
TRBJ1-2	-	16	TRBV7-9	TRBD1	CASSPGVQGLNYGYTF	TGTGCCAGCAGCCCAGGCGTACAGGGGCTGAACTATGGCTACACCTTC
TRBJ2-3	few	14	TRBV5-1	-	CASSPGTYGDTQYF	TGCGCCAGCAGCCCCGGGACATATGGAGATACGCAGTATTTT
TRBJ1-1	-	15	TRBV15	-	CATSRVRQAGTEAFF	TGTGCCACCAGCAGAGTGAGACAGGCTGGCACTGAAGCTTTCTTT
TRBJ1-5	-	13	TRBV30	-	CAWSPRSNQPQHF	TGTGCCTGGAGTCCGAGGAGCAATCAGCCCCAGCATTTT
TRBJ2-3	-	15	TRBV11-2	-	CASSATRALTDTQYF	TGTGCCAGCAGCGCAACTAGGGCTCTAACTGATACGCAGTATTTT
TRBJ2-7	few	11	TRBV2	-	CASSPRYEQYF	TGTGCCAGCAGTCCCCGCTACGAGCAGTACTTC
TRBJ2-7	-	16	TRBV7-3	TRBD1	CASSSWRRGTGNEQYF	TGTGCCAGCAGCTCGTGGAGGAGAGGGACAGGGAACGAGCAGTACTTC
TRBJ1-6	-	18	TRBV19	-	CASNTPRGTDRDNSPLHF	TGTGCCAGTAACACCCCGAGGGGGACGGACAGAGATAATTCACCCCTCCACTTT
TRBJ2-7	-	14	TRBV4-2	-	CASSQERQSYEQYF	TGTGCCAGCAGCCAAGAGAGACAGTCCTACGAGCAGTACTTC
TRBJ2-2	-	14	TRBV6-5	TRBD2	CASSFGTKTGELFF	TGTGCCAGCAGTTTTGGGACTAAAACCGGGGAGCTGTTTTTT
TRBJ2-3	-	15	TRBV5-1	-	CASSLADRITDTQYF	TGCGCCAGCAGCTTGGCCGACAGAATCACAGATACGCAGTATTTT
TRBJ1-2	-	15	TRBV5-6	TRBD1	CASRGQGPSSLSYTF	TGTGCCAGCAGGGGACAGGGCCCCAGTAGCTTGAGCTACACCTTC
TRBJ1-5	-	15	TRBV7-2	-	CASSVGHISNQPQHF	TGTGCCAGCAGCGTAGGACATATTAGCAATCAGCCCCAGCATTTT
TRBJ1-2	-	13	TRBV3-1/TRBV3-2	TRBD1	CASSHGQANGYTF	TGTGCCAGCAGCCACGGACAGGCCAATGGCTACACCTTC
TRBJ2-6	once	17	TRBV2	-	CASSESPPRAGANVLTF	TGTGCCAGCAGTGAAAGCCCGCCCAGGGCTGGGGCCAACGTCCTGACTTTC
TRBJ1-5	-	15	TRBV7-6	-	CASSLFAGNNQPQHF	TGTGCCAGCAGCTTATTTGCAGGGAACAATCAGCCCCAGCATTTT
TRBJ2-3	-	15	TRBV24-1	-	CATSGFELGTDTQYF	TGTGCCACCAGTGGCTTCGAACTGGGCACAGATACGCAGTATTTT
TRBJ2-5	-	15	TRBV11-1	-	CASSLSPAGGETQYF	TGTGCCAGCAGCTTATCCCCAGCGGGCGGGGAGACCCAGTACTTC
TRBJ2-2	-	13	TRBV12-3/TRBV12-4	-	CASNLNRDGELFF	TGTGCCAGCAACCTCAACAGGGATGGGGAGCTGTTTTTT
TRBJ2-1	-	14	TRBV10-2	-	CASSEFIGGNEQFF	TGCGCCAGCAGTGAATTTATCGGGGGCAATGAGCAGTTCTTC